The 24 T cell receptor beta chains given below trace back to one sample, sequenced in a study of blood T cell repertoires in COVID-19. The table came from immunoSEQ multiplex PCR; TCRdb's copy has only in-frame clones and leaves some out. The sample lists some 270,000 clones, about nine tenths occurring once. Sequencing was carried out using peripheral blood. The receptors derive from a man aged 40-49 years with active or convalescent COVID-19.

CDR3 nucleotides: TGTGCCAGCAGTTTGTCATTCCAAGAGACCCAGTACTTC. This codes for CASSLSFQETQYF. V usage is TRBV12-3 or TRBV12-4 and J usage is TRBJ2-5; D remains unclear. Trimming took off 3 bases at V and 1 base at J, with 6 bases between the two ends. The CDR3 consists of 13 residues.

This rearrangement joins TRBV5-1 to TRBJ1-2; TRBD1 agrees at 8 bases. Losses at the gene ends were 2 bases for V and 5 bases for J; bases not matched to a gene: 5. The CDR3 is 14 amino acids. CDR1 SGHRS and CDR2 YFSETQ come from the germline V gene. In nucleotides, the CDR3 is TGCGCCAGCAGCTTCGCCGGGACAGGTTATGGCTACACCTTC. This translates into CASSFAGTGYGYTF. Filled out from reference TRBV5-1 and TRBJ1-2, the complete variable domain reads KAGVTQTPRYLIKTRGQQVTLSCSPISGHRSVSWYQQTPGQGLQFLFEYFSETQRNKGNFPGRFSGRQFSNSRSEMNVSTLELGDSALYLCASSFAGTGYGYTFGSGTRLTVV.

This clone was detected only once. CDR3 protein: CTSSPPGDTQYF. The CDR3 DNA follows: TGCACCAGCAGCCCCCCCGGAGATACGCAGTATTTT. The chain couples TRBV1 to TRBJ2-3; TRBD2, the table's D call, was not compared with the DNA. TRBV1 constitutes a pseudogene. The CDR3 has 12 amino acids.

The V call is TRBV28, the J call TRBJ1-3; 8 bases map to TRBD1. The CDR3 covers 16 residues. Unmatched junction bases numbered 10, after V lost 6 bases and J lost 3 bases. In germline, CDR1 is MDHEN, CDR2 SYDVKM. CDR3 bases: TGTGCCAGCAGCCTGCGGCAGGGGGCTTATGGAAACACCATATATTTT. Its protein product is CASSLRQGAYGNTIYF.

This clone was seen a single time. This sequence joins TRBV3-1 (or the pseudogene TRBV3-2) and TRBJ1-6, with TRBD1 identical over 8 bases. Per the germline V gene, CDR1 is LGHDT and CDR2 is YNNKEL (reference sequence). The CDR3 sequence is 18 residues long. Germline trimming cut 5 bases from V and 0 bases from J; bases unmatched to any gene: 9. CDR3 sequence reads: CASSKYRDRSSYNSPLHF. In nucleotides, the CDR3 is TGTGCCAGCAGCAAATACCGGGACAGGAGCTCCTATAATTCACCCCTCCACTTT.

CDR3 DNA sequence: TGTGCCAGCAGTACTGATCCGGCGGAGCCCCAGCATTTT. Its translation: CASSTDPAEPQHF. The rearrangement uses TRBV12-3 or TRBV12-4 and TRBJ1-5; D ambiguous. The CDR3 extends over 13 amino acids. V was shortened by 5 bases and J by 8 bases, with 13 bases between the two germline ends.

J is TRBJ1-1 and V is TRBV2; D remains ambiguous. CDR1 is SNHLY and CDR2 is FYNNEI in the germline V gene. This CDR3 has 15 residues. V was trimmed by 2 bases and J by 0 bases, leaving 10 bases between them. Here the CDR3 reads CASSERGSMNTEAFF. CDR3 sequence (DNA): TGTGCCAGCAGTGAACGCGGCAGCATGAACACTGAAGCTTTCTTT.

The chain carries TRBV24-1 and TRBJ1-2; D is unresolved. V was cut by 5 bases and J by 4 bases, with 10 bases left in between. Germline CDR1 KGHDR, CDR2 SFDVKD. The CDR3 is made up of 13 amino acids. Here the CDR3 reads CATSGGRTYGYTF. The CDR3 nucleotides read TGTGCCACCAGTGGCGGCAGAACCTATGGCTACACCTTC.

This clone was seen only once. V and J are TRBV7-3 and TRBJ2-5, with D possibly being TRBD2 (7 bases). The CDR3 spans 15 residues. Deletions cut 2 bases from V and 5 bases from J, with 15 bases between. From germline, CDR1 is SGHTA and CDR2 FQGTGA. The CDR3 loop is CASSLAGAMGETQYF. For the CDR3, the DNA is TGTGCCAGCAGCTTAGCGGGGGCTATGGGTGAGACCCAGTACTTC.

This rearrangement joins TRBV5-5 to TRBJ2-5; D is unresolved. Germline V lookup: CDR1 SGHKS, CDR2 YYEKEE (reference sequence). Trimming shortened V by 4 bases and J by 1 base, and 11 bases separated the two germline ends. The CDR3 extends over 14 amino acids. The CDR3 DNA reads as TGTGCCAGCAGCCAGCAGGCACTCCAAGAGACCCAGTACTTC. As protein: CASSQQALQETQYF.

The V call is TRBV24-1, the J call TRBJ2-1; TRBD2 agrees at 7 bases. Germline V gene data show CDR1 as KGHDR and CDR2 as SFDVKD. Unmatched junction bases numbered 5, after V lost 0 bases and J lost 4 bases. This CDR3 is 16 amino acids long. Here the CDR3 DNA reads TGTGCCACCAGTGATTTGAGCGGGACGGGGTACAATGAGCAGTTCTTC. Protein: CATSDLSGTGYNEQFF.

CDR3 protein: CASSGLAGREQYF. CDR3 nucleotide sequence: TGTGCCAGCAGTGGGCTAGCGGGCCGCGAGCAGTACTTC. The gene calls are TRBV2 and TRBJ2-7, with 8 bases that match TRBD2. CDR3 length equals 13 residues. Germline V gene lookup returns CDR1 SNHLY and CDR2 FYNNEI. J was trimmed by 6 bases and V by 4 bases; bases with no gene match: 5.

CDR3 region: CASSVQDRNTEAFF. CDR3 bases: TGTGCCAGCAGCGTCCAAGACAGGAACACTGAAGCTTTCTTT. The V gene is TRBV9, the J gene TRBJ1-1, with D maybe TRBD1 (5 bases). This CDR3 comprises 14 residues. V shed 2 bases and J shed 1 base, with 9 bases lying between them. Germline assignment: CDR1 SGDLS and CDR2 YYNGEE.

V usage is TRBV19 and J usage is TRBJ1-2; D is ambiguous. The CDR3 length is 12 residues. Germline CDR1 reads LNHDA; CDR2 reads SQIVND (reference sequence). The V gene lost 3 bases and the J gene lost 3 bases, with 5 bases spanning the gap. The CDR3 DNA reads TGTGCCAGTAGTATGTCGGACTATGGCTACACCTTC. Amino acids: CASSMSDYGYTF. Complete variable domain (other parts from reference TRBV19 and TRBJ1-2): DGGITQSPKYLFRKEGQNVTLSCEQNLNHDAMYWYRQDPGQGLRLIYYSQIVNDFQKGDIAEGYSVSREKKESFPLTVTSAQKNPTAFYLCASSMSDYGYTFGSGTRLTVV.

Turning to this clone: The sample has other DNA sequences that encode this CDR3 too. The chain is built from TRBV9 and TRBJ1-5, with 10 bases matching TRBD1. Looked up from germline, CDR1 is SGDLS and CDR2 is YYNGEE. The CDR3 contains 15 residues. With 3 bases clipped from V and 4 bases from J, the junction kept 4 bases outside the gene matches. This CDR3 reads CASSAGQGVNQPQHF. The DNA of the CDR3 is TGTGCCAGCAGCGCCGGACAGGGGGTTAATCAGCCCCAGCATTTT.

CDR3 in DNA: TGTGCCAGCAGCCTCGGACTAGCGGGAAATGAGCAGTTCTTC. Translating it yields CASSLGLAGNEQFF. The chain employs TRBV4-2 and TRBJ2-1; 12 bases fit TRBD2. CDR1 LGHNA and CDR2 YNFKEQ come from the germline V gene. This CDR3 has 14 amino acids. The junction had 2 bases not matched to a gene; V was cut back by 4 bases and J by 7 bases.

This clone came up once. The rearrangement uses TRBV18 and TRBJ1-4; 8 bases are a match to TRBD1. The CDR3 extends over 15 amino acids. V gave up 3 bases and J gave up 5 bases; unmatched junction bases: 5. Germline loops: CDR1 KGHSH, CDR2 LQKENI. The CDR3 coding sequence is TGTGCCAGCTCACCCGGGACAGGCAGAAATGAAAAACTGTTTTTT. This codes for CASSPGTGRNEKLFF.

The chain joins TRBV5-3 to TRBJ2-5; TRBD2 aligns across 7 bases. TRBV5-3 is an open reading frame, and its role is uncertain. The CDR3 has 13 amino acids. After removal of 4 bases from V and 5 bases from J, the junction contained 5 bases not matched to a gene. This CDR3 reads CARSPLGGETQYF. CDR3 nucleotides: TGTGCCAGAAGCCCCCTGGGGGGGGAGACCCAGTACTTC.

Here the CDR3 reads CASSFWTGMNEKLFF. For the CDR3, the DNA is TGTGCCAGCAGCTTTTGGACAGGGATGAATGAAAAACTGTTTTTT. This chain connects TRBV5-6 to TRBJ1-4; 8 nucleotides align to TRBD1. In germline, CDR1 is SGHDT, CDR2 YYEEEE. Unmatched junction bases numbered 5, after V lost 2 bases and J lost 5 bases. This CDR3 is built from 15 residues.

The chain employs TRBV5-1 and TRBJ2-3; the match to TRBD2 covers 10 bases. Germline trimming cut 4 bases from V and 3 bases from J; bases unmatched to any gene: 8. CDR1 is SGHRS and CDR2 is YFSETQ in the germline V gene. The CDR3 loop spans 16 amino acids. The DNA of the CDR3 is TGCGCCAGCAGCCCTGCTAGCGGGAGTAAGACAGATACGCAGTATTTT. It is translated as CASSPASGSKTDTQYF.

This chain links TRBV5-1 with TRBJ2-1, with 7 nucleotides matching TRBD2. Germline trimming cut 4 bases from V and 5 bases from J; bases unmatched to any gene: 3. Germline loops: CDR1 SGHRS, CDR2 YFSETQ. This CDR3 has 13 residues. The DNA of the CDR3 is TGCGCCAGCAGCCCGGGGAGGGACAATGAGCAGTTCTTC. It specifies CASSPGRDNEQFF. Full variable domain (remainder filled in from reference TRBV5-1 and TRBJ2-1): KAGVTQTPRYLIKTRGQQVTLSCSPISGHRSVSWYQQTPGQGLQFLFEYFSETQRNKGNFPGRFSGRQFSNSRSEMNVSTLELGDSALYLCASSPGRDNEQFFGPGTRLTVL.

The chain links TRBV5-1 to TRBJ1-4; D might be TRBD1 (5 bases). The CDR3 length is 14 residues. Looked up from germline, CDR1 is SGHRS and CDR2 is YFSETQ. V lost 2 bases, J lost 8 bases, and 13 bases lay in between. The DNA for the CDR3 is TGCGCCAGCAGCTTCGCGGGGCTAGGAGAAAAACTGTTTTTT. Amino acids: CASSFAGLGEKLFF. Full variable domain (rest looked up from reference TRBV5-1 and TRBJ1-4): KAGVTQTPRYLIKTRGQQVTLSCSPISGHRSVSWYQQTPGQGLQFLFEYFSETQRNKGNFPGRFSGRQFSNSRSEMNVSTLELGDSALYLCASSFAGLGEKLFFGSGTQLSVL.

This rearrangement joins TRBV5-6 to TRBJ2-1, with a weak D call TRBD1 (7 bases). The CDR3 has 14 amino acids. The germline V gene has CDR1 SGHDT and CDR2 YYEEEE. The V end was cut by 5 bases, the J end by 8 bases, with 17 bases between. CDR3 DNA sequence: TGTGCCAGCAGTTCGGACAGGACGGGGGATGAGCAGTTCTTC. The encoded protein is CASSSDRTGDEQFF.

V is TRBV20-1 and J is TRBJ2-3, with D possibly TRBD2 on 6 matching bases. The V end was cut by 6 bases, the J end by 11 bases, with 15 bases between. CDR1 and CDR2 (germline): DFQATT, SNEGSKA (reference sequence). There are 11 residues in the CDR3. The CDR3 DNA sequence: TGCAGTGCAGGACCGTCCGGGGGGCAGTATTTT. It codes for CSAGPSGGQYF.